This TCR beta chain comes out of a study of T cell responses to AZD1222 COVID-19 vaccine (dated by TCRdb to the early 2020s). Turning to the overall study: TCR sequencing was performed for about 250 trial participants, of whom approximately 200 were given two doses of AZD1222 and approximately 25 were given two doses of MenACWY control vaccine. Trial participants were enrolled by age into subgroups of 18-55, 56-69 and 70-plus years, and about 150, 27 and 61 TCR-sequenced participants, respectively, were included in these subgroups. Study-wide conclusions, independent of this receptor: Conclusions about previously exposed vaccinees are limited, since just a handful of AZD1222 recipients were seropositive for SARS-CoV-2 at baseline. After two AZD1222 doses, both the breadth and the depth of spike-specific TCRs were significantly higher than at day 0 and than in MenACWY recipients. The 56-69-year group was small, and its depth increase did not reach significance, likely because of low power. CD4 TCRs associated with the vaccine covered the entire spike protein, and the dominant responses were in regions 160-218 and 743-854. No day 14 peak-response samples were available, so repertoires were characterized only after the peak T cell response. Epitopes outside the regions mutated in the B.1.351 and B.1.1.7 variants were reportedly recognized by nearly half of the unique spike-specific TCRs. Participants were mostly white British and included more females than males, and it was suggested by the authors that clonal diversity may have been underestimated.

Read against the paper, the sample's time point label means: about 28 days (+/-7) after the second vaccine dose. AZD1222 recipients whose second dose came at about 4 weeks and those whose second dose came at about 12 weeks were combined into one group, since spike-specific TCR depth and breadth did not differ between the two schedules. Vaccinee samples came from UK trials COV001 and COV002, including a single-blind randomized controlled phase 2/3 trial of AZD1222 (ChAdOx1 nCoV-19) in healthy adults. For TCRbeta chain sequencing, PBMC samples were collected from trial participants at day 0 and at day 28 after the second dose. The CDR3 regions of human TCRbeta chains were subjected to immunosequencing. The study's processing was this. TCRs in the repertoires were matched against a reference library of SARS-CoV-2-specific TCRs that had been generated with the MIRA antigen-specificity platform. Breadth was defined as the fraction of unique TCRs that were SARS-CoV-2-associated. Depth was defined as the fraction of total T cells that were SARS-CoV-2-associated. Each spike-specific TCR was assigned to its reactive spike region and to a CD4 or CD8 class using the MIRA data. Log10-transformed breadth and depth values were compared by one-way ANOVA with Sidak's multiple comparisons tests. The source is immuneACCESS, and TCRdb retained only in-frame sequences with V and J called. Part of the clones is not carried over; for the studies checked, unresolved V genes explain less than half of this, and the remainder is unexplained. Clone size and V and J calls were adopted from that table, with D and trimming inferred from the DNA. In this sample the table shows over 65,000 clones, around 90% of which occur a single time. The ten largest account for roughly 5.2% of the sample.

A remark on this clone: Its antigen specificity is not known. Base qualities are not recorded, but no much larger clone differs from it by a single base.

The source was peripheral blood, collected 28 days after the second AZD1222 dose. The sequence was collected from an adult who received the AZD1222 COVID-19 vaccine.

The DNA reads TGTGCCAGCAGTTACTCGAGCGGGGACAATGAGCAGTTCTTC. Translation gives CASSYSSGDNEQFF. The sequence joins TRBV6-5 to TRBJ2-1; 7 junctional bases match TRBD2. Trimming leaves V shorter by 0 bases and J shorter by 5 bases, with the junction holding 1 base beyond the gene matches. Reading from cysteine to phenylalanine, the CDR3 counts 14 amino acids. The only DNA kept is the CDR3, 42 bases in frame from the first base. The germline V gene provides CDR1 MNHEY and CDR2 SVGAGI.